This T cell receptor (beta chain) was recorded in a study of T cells in localized non-small cell lung cancer. Profiling relied on immunoSEQ multiplex PCR, and the TCRdb table lists in-frame clones only, not all of them. The sample lists approximately 21,000 clones, about nine tenths occurring once. Study-wide findings and caveats: Turning up in adjacent lung were a median about 56 of the top 100 tumor clones. Because sequencing included only one region (of the tumor), heterogeneity remains possible.

On this clone: Its target is not known.

V shed 4 bases, J shed 2 bases, and the junction held 9 bases outside the gene matches. Per germline, CDR1 SGHNT and CDR2 YYREEE (reference sequence). The CDR3 length is 15 residues. The clonotype comes from a woman aged 40-70 years with stage I lung adenocarcinoma. The chain is built from TRBV5-4 and TRBJ2-7; TRBD2 matches at 7 bases. Sequencing used peripheral blood, obtained before any cancer treatment. CDR3 in DNA: TGTGCCAGCAGCCCCGGGGAGGGAAGGACCTACGAGCAGTACTTC. It translates to CASSPGEGRTYEQYF.